The clone carrying this T cell receptor (beta chain) was counted at least ten times. Its antigen is not identified. This specimen belongs to a study of T-cell reconstitution after alpha-beta-depleted transplantation in children. Findings and limits, study-wide: Several hundred expanded graft clones reportedly were the source of alpha-beta T cells about two months after transplant.

The CDR3 is made up of 16 amino acids. V was clipped by 6 bases and J by 1 base; unmatched bases: 13. In germline, CDR1 is DFQATT, CDR2 SNEGSKA (reference sequence). Preparation of the TCRbeta library used unique molecular identifiers. TCRdb called the PCR reads again in MiXCR, with one record for every CDR3 protein. The sample lists about 490,000 distinct CDR3 sequences, 8% to 11% seen once, with around 2% in the top ten. Sequenced here: PBMCs, sampled before TCRalphabeta/CD19-depleted stem cell transplant. The source is a child aged 2 to 15 with inherited bone marrow failure, due to receive a stem cell transplant. The chain has TRBV20-1 and TRBJ2-3; 7 bases map to TRBD2. CDR3 sequence: CSAWDYQNPGTDTQYF. The CDR3, as DNA: TGCAGTGCCTGGGACTACCAAAACCCGGGCACAGATACGCAGTATTTT.